The T cell receptor (beta chain) under discussion was sequenced for a study of metastatic and nonmetastatic thyroid tumors. CDR1 is SGHTA and CDR2 is FQGNSA in the germline V gene. The germline V and J ends were trimmed by 5 bases and 5 bases, with 24 bases remaining between them. The CDR3 is made up of 17 amino acids. From the PCR reads, TCRdb re-called clones with MiXCR. The data contain under 20,000 clones, roughly 24% of them seen just once; the ten biggest clones take up about 23%. All patients were untreated before thyroid surgery. The rearrangement uses TRBV7-2 and TRBJ2-5; D may be TRBD2 (5 bases). The clonotype was recovered from a female donor with papillary thyroid cancer or a benign thyroid nodule (not recorded which). Some clones in this sample may be carry-over from other donors' samples. Sequencing was performed on tumor tissue. The CDR3 region has the DNA TGTGCCAGCAGCCCCTCCCCAAGGTGGGCTAGCTTTGAGACCCAGTACTTC. Its translation: CASSPSPRWASFETQYF.